The present entry profiles one T cell receptor beta chain with its context. The data were taken from a study of radiotherapy plus CTLA-4 blockade in lung cancer. Study information: Among all patients, 15% to 20% showed objective responses, while 30% to 35% had disease control.

Those patients who had chemo-refractory metastatic non-small-cell lung cancer were given focal radiation along with CTLA-4 blockade through ipilimumab. Generated by immunoSEQ multiplex PCR, the TCRdb table keeps only in-frame clones and is missing some. The sample includes around 80,000 clones, under 90% of them seen just once. CDR1 GTSNPN and CDR2 SVGIG come from the germline V gene (reference sequence). V dropped 0 bases and J dropped 1 base, with 7 bases sitting between them. CDR3 length: 13 amino acids. The material was peripheral blood, obtained from a patient treated with radiotherapy plus ipilimumab. The chain carries TRBV30 and TRBJ2-7, with D perhaps matching TRBD2 (5 bases). The receptor was isolated from a human donor with non-small cell lung cancer who had stable disease on radiotherapy plus ipilimumab. CDR3 residues: CAWSVRGSYEQYF. CDR3 coding DNA: TGTGCCTGGAGTGTACGAGGGTCCTACGAGCAGTACTTC.